This T cell receptor (beta chain) originates from a study of blood T cell repertoires in COVID-19. Libraries were prepared by immunoSEQ multiplex PCR; TCRdb keeps only in-frame clonotypes and omits some of them. The repertoire has 65,000 or so clones, over 75% of them found once; the top ten carry around 3.5%. This CDR3 comprises 15 residues. CDR1 and CDR2 (germline): LGHNA, YSLEER. The V segment lost 4 bases and the J segment 9 bases; nucleotides outside the gene matches: 10. This clone came up once. Sample: peripheral blood. This clonotype originated in a man between 50 and 59 years old with active COVID-19. This chain links TRBV4-3 with TRBJ2-5; 11 positions match TRBD2. The CDR3 spells CASSLSGDSGRAQYF. The CDR3 region has the DNA TGCGCCAGCAGCCTATCAGGTGATAGCGGGAGGGCCCAGTACTTC.